This TCR beta chain was sequenced for a study of T cell repertoires in cytomegalovirus infection (dated by TCRdb to the late 2010s). For context, the study as a whole: The HLA type of each donor mattered for the analysis, because public TCR beta signatures pointed to carriage of CMV infection along with the matching HLA type.

The study at large found these results: Cumulative frequency of public TCR beta family members discriminated carriers of CMV infection plus the relevant HLA type in this cohort and an independent approximately 350-donor cohort. The ex vivo response was dominated by HLA-C-restricted CMV-specific TCR beta clonotypes, which also provided the single most frequent clonotype in two of eight donors.

V is cut by 6 bases and J by 3 bases, and the space between the germline ends is 12 bases. Including cysteine and phenylalanine, the CDR3 has 14 amino acids. The entry retains the CDR3 DNA only, 42 bases that are in frame from base 1. Via the germline V gene (reference sequence), CDR1 is LNHDA and CDR2 SQIVND. For sequencing, an Illumina HiSeq 1500 was employed. Clones were called with MiXCR by TCRdb after fastp trimmed the public reads at Q25, and only in-frame beta chains were retained. CDR3 protein sequences are deduplicated, and each keeps its most common genes and DNA. This sample holds 350,000 to 500,000 distinct CDR3 sequences; 25% to 40% were observed only once. 12% to 15% of the sample lies in the top ten. This clonotype was counted ten times or more. Which antigen it targets is not known. Per-base quality was not reported, and no clone a single base away is much larger than it.

The sequencing sample was made of PBMCs. The clonotype comes from a human donor in good health (CMV status not recorded). Some clones in this sample may be carry-over from other donors' samples. This sequence uses TRBV19 and TRBJ1-5; a confident D gene designation cannot be given. The DNA reads TGTGCCAGTAGGTGGACGGACCTCAATCAGCCCCAGCATTTT. Translation gives CASRWTDLNQPQHF. The variable domain in full, with residues beyond the CDR3 obtained from the reference TRBV19 and TRBJ1-5 genes, is DGGITQSPKYLFRKEGQNVTLSCEQNLNHDAMYWYRQDPGQGLRLIYYSQIVNDFQKGDIAEGYSVSREKKESFPLTVTSAQKNPTAFYLCASRWTDLNQPQHFGDGTRLSIL.